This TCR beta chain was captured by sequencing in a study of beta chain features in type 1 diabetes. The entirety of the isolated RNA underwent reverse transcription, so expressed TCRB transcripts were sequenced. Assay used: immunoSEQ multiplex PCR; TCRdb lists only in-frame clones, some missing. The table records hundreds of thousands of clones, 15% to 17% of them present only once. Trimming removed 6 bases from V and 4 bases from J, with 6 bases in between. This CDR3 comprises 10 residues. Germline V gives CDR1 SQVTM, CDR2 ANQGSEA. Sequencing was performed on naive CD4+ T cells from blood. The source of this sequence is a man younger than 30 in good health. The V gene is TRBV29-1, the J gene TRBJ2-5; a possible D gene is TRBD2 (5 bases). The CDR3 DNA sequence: TGCAGCGTCGGACTAGAGACCCAGTACTTC. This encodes CSVGLETQYF.